A single T cell receptor beta chain is shown here with its context. This sample was included in a study of blood T cell repertoires in COVID-19. Study-wide background: COVID-19 samples collected from the United States, Italy and Spain covered acute and convalescent phases. T cells, B-cell-depleted T cells, or PBMCs supplied cDNA or gDNA.

Authors' processing steps: Researchers report that nucleated cell counts were estimated from reference gene primer amplification. Assay used: immunoSEQ multiplex PCR; TCRdb lists only in-frame clones, some missing. For V, J and clone size, that table is used; D and trimming come from the DNA. The sample carries 150,000 to 200,000 clones, roughly nine tenths recorded once. Looked up from germline, CDR1 is SGDLS and CDR2 is YYNGEE. This CDR3 is built from 13 residues. V lost 0 bases, J lost 9 bases, and 10 bases lay in between. The TCR originated in a man between 70 and 80 years old with acute or convalescent COVID-19. The material sequenced was peripheral blood. V usage is TRBV9 and J usage is TRBJ2-1; possibly TRBD1 for D (6 bases). The CDR3: CASSVALGGEQFF. CDR3 DNA sequence: TGTGCCAGCAGCGTAGCCCTAGGGGGTGAGCAGTTCTTC. The full variable domain, its missing parts supplied by reference TRBV9 and TRBJ2-1, is DSGVTQTPKHLITATGQRVTLRCSPRSGDLSVYWYQQSLDQGLQFLIQYYNGEERAKGNILERFSAQQFPDLHSELNLSSLELGDSALYFCASSVALGGEQFFGPGTRLTVL.